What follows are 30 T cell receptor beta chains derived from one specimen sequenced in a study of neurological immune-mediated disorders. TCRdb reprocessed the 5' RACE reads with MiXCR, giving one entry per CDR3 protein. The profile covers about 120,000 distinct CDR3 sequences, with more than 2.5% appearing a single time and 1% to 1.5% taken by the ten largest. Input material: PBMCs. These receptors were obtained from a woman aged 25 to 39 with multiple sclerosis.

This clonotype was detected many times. The CDR3 protein is CASSQGLAGTTDTQYF. The CDR3 DNA follows: TGCGCCAGCAGCCAAGGGCTAGCGGGAACCACAGATACGCAGTATTTT. This chain joins TRBV4-3 and TRBJ2-3, with 9 bases aligning to TRBD2. Germline V gene lookup returns CDR1 LGHNA and CDR2 YSLEER. The V segment lost 1 base and the J segment 2 bases; nucleotides outside the gene matches: 4. The CDR3 has 16 residues.

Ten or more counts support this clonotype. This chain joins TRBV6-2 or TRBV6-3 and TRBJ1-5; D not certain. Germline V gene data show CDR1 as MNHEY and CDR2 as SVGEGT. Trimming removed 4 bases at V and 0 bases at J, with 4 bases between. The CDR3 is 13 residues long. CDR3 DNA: TGTGCCAGCAGTTCCGATAGCAATCAGCCCCAGCATTTT. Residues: CASSSDSNQPQHF.

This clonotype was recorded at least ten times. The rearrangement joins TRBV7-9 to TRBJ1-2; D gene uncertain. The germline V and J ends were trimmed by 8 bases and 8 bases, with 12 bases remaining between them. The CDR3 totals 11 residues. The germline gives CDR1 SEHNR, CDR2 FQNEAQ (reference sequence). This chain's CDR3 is CASQEWRGYTF. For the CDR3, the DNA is TGTGCCAGCCAAGAGTGGCGGGGCTACACCTTC. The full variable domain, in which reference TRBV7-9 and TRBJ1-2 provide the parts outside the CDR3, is DTGVSQNPRHKITKRGQNVTFRCDPISEHNRLYWYRQTLGQGPEFLTYFQNEAQLEKSRLLSDRFSAERPKGSFSTLEIQRTEQGDSAMYLCASQEWRGYTFGSGTRLTVV.

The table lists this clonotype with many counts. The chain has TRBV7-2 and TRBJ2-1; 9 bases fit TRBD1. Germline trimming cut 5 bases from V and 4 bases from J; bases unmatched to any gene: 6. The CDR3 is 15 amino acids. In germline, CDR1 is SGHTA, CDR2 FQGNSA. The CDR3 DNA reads TGTGCCAGCAGCCGACGGGACAGGGATTACAATGAGCAGTTCTTC. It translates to CASSRRDRDYNEQFF. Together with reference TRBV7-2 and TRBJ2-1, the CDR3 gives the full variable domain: GAGVSQSPSNKVTEKGKDVELRCDPISGHTALYWYRQSLGQGLEFLIYFQGNSAPDKSGLPSDRFSAERTGGSVSTLTIQRTQQEDSAVYLCASSRRDRDYNEQFFGPGTRLTVL.

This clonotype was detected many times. The CDR3 region is CASSDRTGAVYEQYF. Written as DNA, the CDR3 is TGCGCCAGCAGTGATAGGACAGGTGCCGTATACGAGCAGTACTTC. The genes are TRBV10-2 and TRBJ2-7; 7 positions match TRBD1. The V gene end was trimmed by 3 bases and the J gene end by 4 bases; junction bases not matched to a gene: 9. Germline V gene sequence: CDR1 WSHSY, CDR2 SAAADI. This CDR3 has 15 amino acids.

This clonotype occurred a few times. The CDR3 region is CASSFSAGTVNTEAFF. In DNA, the CDR3 is TGTGCCAGCAGCTTCAGTGCCGGGACAGTGAACACTGAAGCTTTCTTT. The chain joins TRBV7-9 to TRBJ1-1; 7 bases are shared with TRBD1. Germline CDR1 SEHNR, CDR2 FQNEAQ (reference sequence). The CDR3 is made up of 16 amino acids. The V and J ends lost 3 bases and 0 bases, in that order; junction bases with no gene match: 7.

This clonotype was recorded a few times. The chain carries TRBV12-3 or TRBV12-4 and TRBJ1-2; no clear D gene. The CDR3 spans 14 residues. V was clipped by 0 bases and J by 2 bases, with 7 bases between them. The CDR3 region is CASSLAQENYGYTF. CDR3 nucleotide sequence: TGTGCCAGCAGTTTAGCGCAAGAAAACTATGGCTACACCTTC.

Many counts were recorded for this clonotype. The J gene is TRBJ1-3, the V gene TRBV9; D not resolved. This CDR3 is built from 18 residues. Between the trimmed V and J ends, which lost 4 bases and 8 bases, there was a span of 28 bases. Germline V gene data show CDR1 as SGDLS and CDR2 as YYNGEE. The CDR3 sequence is CASSPRRGASLSGDTIYF. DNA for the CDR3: TGTGCCAGCAGCCCCCGAAGAGGCGCAAGCCTCTCCGGAGACACCATATATTTT.

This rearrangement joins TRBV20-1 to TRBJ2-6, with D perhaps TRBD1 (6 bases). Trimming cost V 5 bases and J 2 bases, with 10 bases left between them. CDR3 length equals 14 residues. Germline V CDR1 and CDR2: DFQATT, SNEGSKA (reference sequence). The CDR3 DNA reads TGCAGTGCTTTTAACAGGGCTGGGGCCAACGTCCTGACTTTC. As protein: CSAFNRAGANVLTF.

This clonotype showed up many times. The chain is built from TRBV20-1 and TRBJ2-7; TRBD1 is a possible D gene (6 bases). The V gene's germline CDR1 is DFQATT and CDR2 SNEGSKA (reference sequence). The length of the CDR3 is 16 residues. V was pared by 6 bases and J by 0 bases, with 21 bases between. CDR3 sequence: CSAPDPDRRLSYEQYF. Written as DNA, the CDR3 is TGCAGTGCGCCCGATCCCGACAGGCGACTCTCCTACGAGCAGTACTTC.

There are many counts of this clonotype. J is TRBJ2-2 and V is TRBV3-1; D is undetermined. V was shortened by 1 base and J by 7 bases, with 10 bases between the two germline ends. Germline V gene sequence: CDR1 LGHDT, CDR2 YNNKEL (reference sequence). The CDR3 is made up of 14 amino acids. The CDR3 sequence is CASSQGTAGGELFF. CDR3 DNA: TGTGCCAGCAGCCAAGGGACGGCAGGCGGGGAGCTGTTTTTT.

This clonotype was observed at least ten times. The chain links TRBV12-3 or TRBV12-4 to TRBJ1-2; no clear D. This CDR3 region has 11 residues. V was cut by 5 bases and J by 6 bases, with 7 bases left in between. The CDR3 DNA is TGTGCCAGCAGTGGAGGGAATGGCTACACCTTC. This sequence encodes CASSGGNGYTF.

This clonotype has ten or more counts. DNA for the CDR3: TGCAGCGTTGAGGGACTAGCGGACGGAGTACCCTACGAGCAGTACTTC. Translated, it gives CSVEGLADGVPYEQYF. The genes are TRBV29-1 and TRBJ2-7; 11 bases are shared with TRBD2. This CDR3 spans 16 amino acids. Trimming at V came to 3 bases and at J to 2 bases, leaving 9 bases not matched to a gene. CDR1 is SQVTM and CDR2 is ANQGSEA in the germline V gene.

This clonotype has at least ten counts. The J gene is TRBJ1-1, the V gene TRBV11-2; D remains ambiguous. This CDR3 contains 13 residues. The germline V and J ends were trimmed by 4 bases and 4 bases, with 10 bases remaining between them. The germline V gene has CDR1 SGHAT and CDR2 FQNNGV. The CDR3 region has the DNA TGTGCCAGCAGCTATTCGGGTGTCACTGAAGCTTTCTTT. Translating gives CASSYSGVTEAFF.

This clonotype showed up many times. This chain's CDR3 is CASSLEGLQYEQYF. CDR3 bases: TGTGCCAGCAGTTTAGAGGGACTCCAATACGAGCAGTACTTC. The rearrangement links TRBV27 to TRBJ2-7, with D maybe TRBD2 (6 bases). The CDR3 runs to 14 residues. V shed 2 bases and J shed 4 bases, with 12 bases lying between them. Germline V gene lookup returns CDR1 MNHEY and CDR2 SMNVEV (reference sequence).

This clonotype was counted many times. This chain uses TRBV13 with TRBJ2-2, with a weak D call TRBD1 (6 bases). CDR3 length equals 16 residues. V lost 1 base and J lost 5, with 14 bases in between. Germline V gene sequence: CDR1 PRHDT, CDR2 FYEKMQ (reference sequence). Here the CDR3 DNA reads TGTGCCAGCAGCTTAGTCGGGCAGGGACAAACCGGGGAGCTGTTTTTT. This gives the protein CASSLVGQGQTGELFF.

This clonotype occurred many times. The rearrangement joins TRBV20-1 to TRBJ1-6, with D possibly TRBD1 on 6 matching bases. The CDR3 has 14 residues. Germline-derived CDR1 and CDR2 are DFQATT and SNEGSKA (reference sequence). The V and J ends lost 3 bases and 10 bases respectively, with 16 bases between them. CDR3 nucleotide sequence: TGCAGTGCTAGTCAGGGGCTGATACGCTCACCCCTCCACTTT. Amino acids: CSASQGLIRSPLHF.

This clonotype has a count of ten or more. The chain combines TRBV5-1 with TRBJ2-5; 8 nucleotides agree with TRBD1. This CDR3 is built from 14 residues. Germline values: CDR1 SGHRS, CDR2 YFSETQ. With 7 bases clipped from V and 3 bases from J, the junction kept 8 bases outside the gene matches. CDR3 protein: CASGFQGAEETQYF. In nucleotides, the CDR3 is TGCGCCAGCGGGTTCCAGGGGGCCGAAGAGACCCAGTACTTC.

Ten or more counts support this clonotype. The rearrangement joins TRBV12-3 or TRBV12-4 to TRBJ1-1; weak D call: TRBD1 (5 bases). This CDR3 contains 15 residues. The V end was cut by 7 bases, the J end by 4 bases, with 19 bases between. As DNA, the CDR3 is TGTGCCAGCACCCCGGACACACTTCTTGCCACTGAAGCTTTCTTT. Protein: CASTPDTLLATEAFF.

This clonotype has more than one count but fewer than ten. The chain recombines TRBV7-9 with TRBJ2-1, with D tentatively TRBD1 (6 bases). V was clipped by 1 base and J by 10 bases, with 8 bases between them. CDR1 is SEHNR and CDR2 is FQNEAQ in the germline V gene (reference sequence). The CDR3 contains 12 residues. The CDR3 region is CASSLGDREQFF. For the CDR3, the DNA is TGTGCCAGCAGCTTAGGAGACAGGGAGCAGTTCTTC. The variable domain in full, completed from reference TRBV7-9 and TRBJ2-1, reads DTGVSQNPRHKITKRGQNVTFRCDPISEHNRLYWYRQTLGQGPEFLTYFQNEAQLEKSRLLSDRFSAERPKGSFSTLEIQRTEQGDSAMYLCASSLGDREQFFGPGTRLTVL.

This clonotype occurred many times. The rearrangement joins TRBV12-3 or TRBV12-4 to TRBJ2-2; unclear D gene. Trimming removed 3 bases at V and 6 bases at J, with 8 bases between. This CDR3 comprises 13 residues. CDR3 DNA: TGTGCCAGCAGTTTTAAGAGTCCCGGGGAGCTGTTTTTT. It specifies CASSFKSPGELFF.

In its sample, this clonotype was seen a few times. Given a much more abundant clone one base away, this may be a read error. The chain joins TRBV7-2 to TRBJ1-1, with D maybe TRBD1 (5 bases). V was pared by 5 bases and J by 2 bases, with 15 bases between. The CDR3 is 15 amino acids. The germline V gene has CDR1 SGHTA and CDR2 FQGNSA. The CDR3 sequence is CASSPHGARNTEAFF. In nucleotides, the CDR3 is TGTGCCAGCAGCCCGCACGGGGCGAGAAACACTGAAGCTTTCTTT. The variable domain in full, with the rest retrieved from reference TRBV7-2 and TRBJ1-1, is GAGVSQSPSNKVTEKGKDVELRCDPISGHTALYWYRQSLGQGLEFLIYFQGNSAPDKSGLPSDRFSAERTGGSVSTLTIQRTQQEDSAVYLCASSPHGARNTEAFFGQGTRLTVV.

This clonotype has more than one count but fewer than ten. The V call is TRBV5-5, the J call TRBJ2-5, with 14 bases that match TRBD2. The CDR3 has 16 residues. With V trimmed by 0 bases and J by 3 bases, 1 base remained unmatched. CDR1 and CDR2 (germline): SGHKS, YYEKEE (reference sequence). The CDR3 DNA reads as TGTGCCAGCAGCTTGGGACTAGCGGGAGGGAAAGAGACCCAGTACTTC. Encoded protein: CASSLGLAGGKETQYF.

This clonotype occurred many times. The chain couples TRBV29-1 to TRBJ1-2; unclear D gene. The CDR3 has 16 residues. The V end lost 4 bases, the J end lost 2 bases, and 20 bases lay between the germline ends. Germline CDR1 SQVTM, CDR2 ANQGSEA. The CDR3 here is CSVVGYSPKVNYGYTF. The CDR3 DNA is TGCAGCGTTGTTGGGTACAGCCCAAAAGTGAACTATGGCTACACCTTC. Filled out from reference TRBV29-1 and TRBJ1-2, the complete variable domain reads SAVISQKPSRDICQRGTSLTIQCQVDSQVTMMFWYRQQPGQSLTLIATANQGSEATYESGFVIDKFPISRPNLTFSTLTVSNMSPEDSSIYLCSVVGYSPKVNYGYTFGSGTRLTVV.

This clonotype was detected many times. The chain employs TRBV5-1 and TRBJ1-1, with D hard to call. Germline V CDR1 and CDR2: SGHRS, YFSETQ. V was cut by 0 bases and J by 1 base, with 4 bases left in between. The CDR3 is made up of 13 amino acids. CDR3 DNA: TGCGCCAGCAGCTTGGTCAAGAACACTGAAGCTTTCTTT. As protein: CASSLVKNTEAFF.

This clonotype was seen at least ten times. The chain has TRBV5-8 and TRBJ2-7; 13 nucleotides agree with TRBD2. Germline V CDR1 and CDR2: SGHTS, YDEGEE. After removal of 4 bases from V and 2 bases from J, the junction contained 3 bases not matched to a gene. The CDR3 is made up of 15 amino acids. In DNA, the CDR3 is TGTGCCAGCAGCACGGGACTAGCGGGGACCTACGAGCAGTACTTC. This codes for CASSTGLAGTYEQYF. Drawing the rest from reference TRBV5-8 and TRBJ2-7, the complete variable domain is EAGVTQSPTHLIKTRGQQATLRCSPISGHTSVYWYQQALGLGLQFLLWYDEGEERNRGNFPPRFSGRQFPNYSSELNVNALELEDSALYLCASSTGLAGTYEQYFGPGTRLTVT.

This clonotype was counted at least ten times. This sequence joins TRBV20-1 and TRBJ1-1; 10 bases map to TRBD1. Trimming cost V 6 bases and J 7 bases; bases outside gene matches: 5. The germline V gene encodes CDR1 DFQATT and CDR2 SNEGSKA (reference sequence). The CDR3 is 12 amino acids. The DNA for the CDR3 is TGCAGTGCCGGACAGGGGGTCTATGAAGCTTTCTTT. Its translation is CSAGQGVYEAFF.

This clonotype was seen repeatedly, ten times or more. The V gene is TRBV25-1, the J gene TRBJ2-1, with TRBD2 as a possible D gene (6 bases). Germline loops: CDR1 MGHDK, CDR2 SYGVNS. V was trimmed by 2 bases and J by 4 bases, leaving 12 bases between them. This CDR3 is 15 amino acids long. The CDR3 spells CASSEALGGYNEQFF. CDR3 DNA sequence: TGTGCCAGCAGTGAAGCTCTGGGAGGATACAATGAGCAGTTCTTC.

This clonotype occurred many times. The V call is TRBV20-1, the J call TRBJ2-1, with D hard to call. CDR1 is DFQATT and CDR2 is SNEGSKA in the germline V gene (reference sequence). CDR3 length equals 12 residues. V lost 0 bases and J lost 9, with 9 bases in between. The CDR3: CSARDPGTEQFF. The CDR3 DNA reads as TGCAGTGCTAGAGATCCGGGTACTGAGCAGTTCTTC.

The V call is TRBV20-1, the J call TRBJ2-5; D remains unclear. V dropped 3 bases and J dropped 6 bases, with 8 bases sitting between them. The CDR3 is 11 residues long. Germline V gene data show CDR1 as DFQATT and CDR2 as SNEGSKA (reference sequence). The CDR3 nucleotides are TGCAGTGCTAGTAATCCGAAGACCCAGTACTTC. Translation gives CSASNPKTQYF.